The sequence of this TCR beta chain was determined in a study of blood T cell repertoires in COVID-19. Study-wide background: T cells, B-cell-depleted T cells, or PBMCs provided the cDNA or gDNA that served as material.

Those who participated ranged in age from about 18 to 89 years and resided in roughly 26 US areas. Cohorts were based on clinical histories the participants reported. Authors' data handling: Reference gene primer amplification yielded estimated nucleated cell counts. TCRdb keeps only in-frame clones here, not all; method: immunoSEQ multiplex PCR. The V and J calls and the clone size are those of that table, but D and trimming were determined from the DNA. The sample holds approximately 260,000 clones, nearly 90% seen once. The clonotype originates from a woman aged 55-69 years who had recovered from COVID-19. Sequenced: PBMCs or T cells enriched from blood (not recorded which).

CDR3 in DNA: TGCGCCAGCAGCCCGGGGGAAGGGGCGAGAGGAAACACCATATATTTT. This sequence encodes CASSPGEGARGNTIYF. This chain connects TRBV5-1 to TRBJ1-3, with D perhaps matching TRBD1 (5 bases). The germline gives CDR1 SGHRS, CDR2 YFSETQ. Between the trimmed V and J ends, which lost 4 bases and 4 bases, there was a span of 18 bases. The CDR3 extends over 16 amino acids.